Listed here are 5 T cell receptor beta chains from one sample, sequenced in a study of blood T cell repertoires in COVID-19. Repertoires were generated with immunoSEQ multiplex PCR, while TCRdb's copy carries only in-frame clones and drops some. The sample holds approximately 130,000 clones, under 90% seen once. The sample was peripheral blood. These TCRs come from a man between 60 and 75 years old with acute or convalescent COVID-19.

This chain links TRBV9 with TRBJ2-5; 12 bases match TRBD2. This CDR3 has 16 amino acids. CDR1 and CDR2 from the germline V gene are SGDLS and YYNGEE. V shed 4 bases, J shed 2 bases, and the junction held 6 bases outside the gene matches. As DNA, the CDR3 is TGTGCCAGCAGCACGGGACTAGCGGGCTTTCAAGAGACCCAGTACTTC. Protein sequence: CASSTGLAGFQETQYF.

The chain employs TRBV5-1 and TRBJ2-7, with D perhaps matching TRBD1 (6 bases). Germline V gene lookup returns CDR1 SGHRS and CDR2 YFSETQ. The length of the CDR3 is 14 residues. The V end was cut by 0 bases, the J end by 7 bases, with 14 bases between. CDR3 bases: TGCGCCAGCAGCTTGGTTCAGGGGTTGGGTGAGCAGTACTTC. It translates to CASSLVQGLGEQYF.

The chain links TRBV3-1 (or the pseudogene TRBV3-2) to TRBJ1-4; 8 nucleotides agree with TRBD1. Germline CDR1 and CDR2: LGHDT and YNNKEL (reference sequence). The CDR3 contains 15 residues. J was trimmed by 5 bases and V by 1 base; bases with no gene match: 3. The chain's CDR3 is CASSQGRDRNEKLFF. The CDR3 DNA reads TGTGCCAGCAGCCAAGGCCGGGACAGGAATGAAAAACTGTTTTTT.

Concerning this clone: The junction departs from the called germline gene at one end, perhaps through a read error. CDR3 residues: CASSQTGYQETQYF. The CDR3 bases are TGTGCCAGCAGCCAAACAGGGTACCAGGAGACCCAGTACTTC. The chain is built from TRBV3-1 (or the pseudogene TRBV3-2) and TRBJ2-5, with D possibly TRBD1 on 6 matching bases. This CDR3 spans 14 amino acids. Germline-derived CDR1 and CDR2 are LGHDT and YNNKEL (reference sequence).

V and J are TRBV6-6 and TRBJ1-6; D gene unclear. V was shortened by 8 bases and J by 8 bases, with 4 bases between the two germline ends. CDR1 and CDR2 from the germline V gene are MNHNY and SVGAGI (reference sequence). This CDR3 is built from 10 residues. DNA for the CDR3: TGTGCCAGCGGAGATTCACCCCTCCACTTT. This encodes CASGDSPLHF.